The 5 T cell receptor beta chains in this list originate from one sample, sequenced in a study of T cells in localized non-small cell lung cancer. Some clones are missing from TCRdb's copy, which holds only in-frame ones; the method was immunoSEQ multiplex PCR. The sample consists of about 6,300 clones, around 90% of them appearing once. The sequenced sample was peripheral blood, obtained before any cancer treatment. Receptors originate from a male donor at least 60 years old with stage I lung adenocarcinoma.

The chain carries TRBV5-6 and TRBJ1-1, with no clear D. The length of the CDR3 is 15 residues. Looked up from germline, CDR1 is SGHDT and CDR2 is YYEEEE. V lost 4 bases and J lost 1, with 14 bases in between. This CDR3 reads CASSVDPEGNTEAFF. Here the CDR3 DNA reads TGTGCCAGCAGCGTTGACCCGGAGGGGAACACTGAAGCTTTCTTT.

This clone appeared once. The V call is TRBV2, the J call TRBJ2-1; no reliable D call. Trimming stripped 7 bases from V and 4 bases from J, with 17 bases between. Germline CDR1 SNHLY, CDR2 FYNNEI. CDR3 length: 15 amino acids. CDR3 coding DNA: TGTGCCAGCACCAGAAGTTTTCGGCGTTACAATGAGCAGTTCTTC. Translated: CASTRSFRRYNEQFF.

This chain connects TRBV5-6 to TRBJ1-4; D unresolved. The CDR3 is 14 amino acids. CDR1 and CDR2 from the germline V gene are SGHDT and YYEEEE. Trimming cost V 2 bases and J 2 bases, with 7 bases left between them. Here the CDR3 DNA reads TGTGCCAGCAGCTTACACCGCACTAATGAAAAACTGTTTTTT. It translates to CASSLHRTNEKLFF. The whole variable domain, filled in from reference TRBV5-6 and TRBJ1-4, reads DAGVTQSPTHLIKTRGQQVTLRCSPKSGHDTVSWYQQALGQGPQFIFQYYEEEERQRGNFPDRFSGHQFPNYSSELNVNALLLGDSALYLCASSLHRTNEKLFFGSGTQLSVL.

The chain is built from TRBV6-1 and TRBJ2-6; no clear D. The V and J ends lost 6 bases and 0 bases respectively, with 6 bases between them. This CDR3 is 14 amino acids long. Germline-derived CDR1 and CDR2 are MNHNS and SASEGT. The DNA of the CDR3 is TGTGCCAGCAGCCCACTCTCTGGGGCCAACGTCCTGACTTTC. It is translated as CASSPLSGANVLTF.

J is TRBJ2-5 and V is TRBV2; D could derive from TRBD1 or TRBD2 (5 bases each). Germline lookup yields CDR1 SNHLY and CDR2 FYNNEI. This CDR3 contains 16 residues. The germline V and J ends were trimmed by 8 bases and 1 base, with 20 bases remaining between them. In DNA form, the CDR3 reads TGTGCCAGCGTTGCCTCCGGGGCCAAGCTCCAAGAGACCCAGTACTTC. Amino acid sequence: CASVASGAKLQETQYF.